This T cell receptor beta chain was sequenced for a study of TIL therapy for anti-PD-1-resistant metastatic lung cancer. Study at large: Progressing patients received lymphodepletion, expanded TIL infusion and IL-2. By whole-exome sequencing, median non-synonymous tumor mutation burden was over 1.2 mutations per megabase.

Noted time point: pre-treatment sample, taken before nivolumab and TIL therapy. CDR3 length: 14 residues. Germline V CDR1 and CDR2: SGHDN, FVKESK. Trimming cost V 1 base and J 5 bases, with 10 bases left between them. This was the immunoSEQ v3 assay. Each library reached roughly 1.9 million read pairs, or roughly 4.5-6.5 million at deep level. Sequenced by immunoSEQ multiplex PCR; TCRdb stores in-frame clones only, minus some. The repertoire holds about 49,000 clones, around 80% seen once, with around 15% in the top ten. Sequenced here: blood, sampled at baseline. This chain links TRBV14 with TRBJ2-3; tentatively, D is TRBD2 (6 bases). The clonotype comes from a man between 65 and 85 years old with non-small cell lung cancer. The CDR3 DNA reads TGTGCCAGCAGCCAAGGGGGAGCGGGAGATACGCAGTATTTT. It yields the protein CASSQGGAGDTQYF. The full variable domain, rest sourced from reference TRBV14 and TRBJ2-3, is EAGVTQFPSHSVIEKGQTVTLRCDPISGHDNLYWYRRVMGKEIKFLLHFVKESKQDESGMPNNRFLAERTGGTYSTLKVQPAELEDSGVYFCASSQGGAGDTQYFGPGTRLTVL.